The clone carrying this T cell receptor (beta chain) showed up just a few times. This sample stems from a study of T cells in Graves' hyperthyroidism and ophthalmopathy. This CDR3 comprises 15 residues. V gave up 0 bases and J gave up 4 bases; unmatched junction bases: 3. The germline V gene encodes CDR1 SGHRS and CDR2 YFSETQ. Amplified TCR beta CDR3 regions derived from RNA transcripts. A set of HTBI primers served as the primers for a first-round RT-PCR of the TCR CDR3. In TCRdb, the multiplex PCR reads were re-called with MiXCR into one record per CDR3 protein. Of nearly 750,000 distinct CDR3 sequences in the sample, 30% to 40% are singletons; the top ten hold more than 25%. Each diagnosis drew on symptoms, thyroxine, TRAb, thyroid ultrasound and orbital computed tomography findings.

The V and J genes are TRBV5-1 and TRBJ1-1; 10 nucleotides agree with TRBD1. Source material: blood. The sequence derives from a woman between 40 and 50 years old with Graves' hyperthyroidism. For the CDR3, the DNA is TGCGCCAGCAGCTTGGGGACAGGGGGGACCACTGAAGCTTTCTTT. It is translated as CASSLGTGGTTEAFF.